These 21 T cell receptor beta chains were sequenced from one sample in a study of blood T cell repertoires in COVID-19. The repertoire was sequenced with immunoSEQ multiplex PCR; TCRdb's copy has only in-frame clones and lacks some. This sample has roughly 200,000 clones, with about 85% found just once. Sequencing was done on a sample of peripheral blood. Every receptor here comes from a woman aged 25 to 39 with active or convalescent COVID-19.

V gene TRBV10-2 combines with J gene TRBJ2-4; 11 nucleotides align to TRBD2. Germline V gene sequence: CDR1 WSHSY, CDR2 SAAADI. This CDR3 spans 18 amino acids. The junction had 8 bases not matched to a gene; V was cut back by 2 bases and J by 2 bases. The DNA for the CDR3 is TGCGCCAGCAGTGAGGTCCTAGCGGGGGGCCCCTCCAAAAACATTCAGTACTTC. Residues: CASSEVLAGGPSKNIQYF.

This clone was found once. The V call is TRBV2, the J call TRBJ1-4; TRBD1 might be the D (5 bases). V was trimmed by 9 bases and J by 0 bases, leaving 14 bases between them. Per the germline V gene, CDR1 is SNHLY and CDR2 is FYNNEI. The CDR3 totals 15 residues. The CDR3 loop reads CASTYLGATNEKLFF. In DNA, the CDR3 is TGTGCCAGTACCTATTTAGGGGCAACTAATGAAAAACTGTTTTTT. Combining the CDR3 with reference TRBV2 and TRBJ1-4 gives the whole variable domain EPEVTQTPSHQVTQMGQEVILRCVPISNHLYFYWYRQILGQKVEFLVSFYNNEISEKSEIFDDQFSVERPDGSNFTLKIRSTKLEDSAMYFCASTYLGATNEKLFFGSGTQLSVL.

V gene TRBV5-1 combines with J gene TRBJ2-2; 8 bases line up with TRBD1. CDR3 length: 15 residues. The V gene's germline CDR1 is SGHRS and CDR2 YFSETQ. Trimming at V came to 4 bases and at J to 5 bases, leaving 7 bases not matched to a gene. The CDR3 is CASSTGTGQTGELFF. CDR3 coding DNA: TGCGCCAGCAGCACCGGGACAGGACAAACCGGGGAGCTGTTTTTT.

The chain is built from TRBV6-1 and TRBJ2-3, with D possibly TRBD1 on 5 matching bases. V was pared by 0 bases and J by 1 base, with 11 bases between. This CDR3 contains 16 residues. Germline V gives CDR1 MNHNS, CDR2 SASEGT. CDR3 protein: CASSEAHWGGTDTQYF. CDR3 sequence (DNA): TGTGCCAGCAGTGAAGCGCATTGGGGCGGCACAGATACGCAGTATTTT.

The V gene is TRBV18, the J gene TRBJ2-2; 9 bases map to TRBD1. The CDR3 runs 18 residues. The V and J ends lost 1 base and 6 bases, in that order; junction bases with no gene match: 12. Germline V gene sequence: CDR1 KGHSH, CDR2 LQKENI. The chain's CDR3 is CASSPLTLQGASAGELFF. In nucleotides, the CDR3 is TGTGCCAGCTCACCACTCACGTTACAGGGGGCATCGGCCGGGGAGCTGTTTTTT.

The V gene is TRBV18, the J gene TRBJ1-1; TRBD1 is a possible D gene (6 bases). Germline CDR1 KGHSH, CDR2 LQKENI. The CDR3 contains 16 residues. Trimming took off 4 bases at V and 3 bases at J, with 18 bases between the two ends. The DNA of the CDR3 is TGTGCCAGCTCACTATCACAGGGAAGTAGCGACACTGAAGCTTTCTTT. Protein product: CASSLSQGSSDTEAFF.

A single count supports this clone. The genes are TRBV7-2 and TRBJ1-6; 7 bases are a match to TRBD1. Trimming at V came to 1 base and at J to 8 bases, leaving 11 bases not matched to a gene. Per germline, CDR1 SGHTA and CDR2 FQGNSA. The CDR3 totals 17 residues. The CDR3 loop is CASSLGDRAGLDSPLHF. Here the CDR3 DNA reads TGTGCCAGCAGCTTAGGAGACAGGGCGGGTCTTGATTCACCCCTCCACTTT. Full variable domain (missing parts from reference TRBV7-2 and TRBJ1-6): GAGVSQSPSNKVTEKGKDVELRCDPISGHTALYWYRQSLGQGLEFLIYFQGNSAPDKSGLPSDRFSAERTGGSVSTLTIQRTQQEDSAVYLCASSLGDRAGLDSPLHFGNGTRLTVT.

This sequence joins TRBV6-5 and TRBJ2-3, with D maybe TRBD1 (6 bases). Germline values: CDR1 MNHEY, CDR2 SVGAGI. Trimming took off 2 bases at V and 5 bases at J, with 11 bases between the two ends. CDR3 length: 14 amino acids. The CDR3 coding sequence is TGTGCCAGCAGTTACCTGGTAGGGGGAGATACGCAGTATTTT. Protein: CASSYLVGGDTQYF.

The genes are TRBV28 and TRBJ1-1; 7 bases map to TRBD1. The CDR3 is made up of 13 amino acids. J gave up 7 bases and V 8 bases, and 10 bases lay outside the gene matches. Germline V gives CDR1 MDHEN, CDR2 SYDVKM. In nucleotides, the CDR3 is TGTGCCAGCCTTCGTGGGGGGACAGATGAAGCTTTCTTT. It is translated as CASLRGGTDEAFF.

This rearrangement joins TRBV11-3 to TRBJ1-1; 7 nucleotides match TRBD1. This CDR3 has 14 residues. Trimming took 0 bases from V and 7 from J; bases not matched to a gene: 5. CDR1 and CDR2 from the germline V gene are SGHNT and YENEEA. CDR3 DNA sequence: TGTGCCAGCAGCTTAGAGGGGACAGCGAGTGAAGCTTTCTTT. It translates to CASSLEGTASEAFF.

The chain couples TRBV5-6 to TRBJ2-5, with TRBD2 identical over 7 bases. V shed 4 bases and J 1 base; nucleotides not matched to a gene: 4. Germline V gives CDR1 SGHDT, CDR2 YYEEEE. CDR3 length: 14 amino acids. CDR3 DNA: TGTGCCAGCAGCCTTGGGACTACCCAAGAGACCCAGTACTTC. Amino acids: CASSLGTTQETQYF.

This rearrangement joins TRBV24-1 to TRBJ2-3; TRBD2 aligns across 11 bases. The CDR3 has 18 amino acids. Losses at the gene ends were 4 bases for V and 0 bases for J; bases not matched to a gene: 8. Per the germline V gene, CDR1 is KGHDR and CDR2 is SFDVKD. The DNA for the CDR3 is TGTGCCACCAGTGACCCATCCGGGACTAGCGGAAGCACAGATACGCAGTATTTT. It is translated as CATSDPSGTSGSTDTQYF.

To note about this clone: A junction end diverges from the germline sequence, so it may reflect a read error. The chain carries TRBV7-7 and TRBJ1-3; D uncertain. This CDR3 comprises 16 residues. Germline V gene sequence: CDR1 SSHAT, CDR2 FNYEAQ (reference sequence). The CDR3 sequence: CASSLQAGNSGNTIYF. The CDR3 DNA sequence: TGTGCTAGCAGCCTCCAAGCCGGGAACTCTGGAAACACCATATATTTT.

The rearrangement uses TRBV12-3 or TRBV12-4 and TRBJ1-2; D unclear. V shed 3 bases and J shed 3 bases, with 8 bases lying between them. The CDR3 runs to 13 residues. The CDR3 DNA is TGTGCCAGCAGTTTCATCCAGGACTATGGCTACACCTTC. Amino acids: CASSFIQDYGYTF.

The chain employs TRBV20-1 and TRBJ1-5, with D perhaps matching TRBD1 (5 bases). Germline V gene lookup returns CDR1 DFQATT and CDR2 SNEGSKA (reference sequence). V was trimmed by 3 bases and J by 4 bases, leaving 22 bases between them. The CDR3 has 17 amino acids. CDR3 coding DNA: TGCAGTGCTAGTCTACGGGGGGGGGTTCTGGGAAATCAGCCCCAGCATTTT. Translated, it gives CSASLRGGVLGNQPQHF.

CDR3 coding DNA: TGTGCCAGCATTGGGACAGGGGCCTACGAGCAGTACTTC. It encodes CASIGTGAYEQYF. The rearrangement joins TRBV27 to TRBJ2-7; TRBD1 matches 10 bases. The junction had 2 bases not matched to a gene; V was cut back by 7 bases and J by 2 bases. The CDR3 totals 13 residues. The germline V gene encodes CDR1 MNHEY and CDR2 SMNVEV (reference sequence).

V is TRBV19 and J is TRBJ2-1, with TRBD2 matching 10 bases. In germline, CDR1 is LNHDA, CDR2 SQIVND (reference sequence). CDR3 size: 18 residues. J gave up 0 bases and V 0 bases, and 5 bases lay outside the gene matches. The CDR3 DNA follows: TGTGCCAGTAGTATAGATCTAAGGACTAGCGGCTCCTACAATGAGCAGTTCTTC. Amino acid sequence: CASSIDLRTSGSYNEQFF.

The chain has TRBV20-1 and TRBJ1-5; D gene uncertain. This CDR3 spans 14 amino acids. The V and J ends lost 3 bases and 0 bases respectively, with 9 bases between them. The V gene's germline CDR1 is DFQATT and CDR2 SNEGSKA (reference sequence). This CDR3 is CSASGRYSNQPQHF. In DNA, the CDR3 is TGCAGTGCTAGTGGCCGGTATAGCAATCAGCCCCAGCATTTT.

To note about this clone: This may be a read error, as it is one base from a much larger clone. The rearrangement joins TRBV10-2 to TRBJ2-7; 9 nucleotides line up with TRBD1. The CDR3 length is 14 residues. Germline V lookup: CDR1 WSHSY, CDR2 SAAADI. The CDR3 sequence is CPSTTTGGFYEQYF. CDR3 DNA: TGCCCCAGCACCACGACAGGGGGGTTCTACGAGCAGTACTTC.

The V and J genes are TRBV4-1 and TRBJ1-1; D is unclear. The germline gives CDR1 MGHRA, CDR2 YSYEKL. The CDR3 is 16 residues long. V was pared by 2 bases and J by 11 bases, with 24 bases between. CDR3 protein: CASSQPTPLGNENAFF. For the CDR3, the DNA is TGCGCCAGCAGCCAACCGACCCCTCTAGGTAATGAGAACGCTTTCTTT.

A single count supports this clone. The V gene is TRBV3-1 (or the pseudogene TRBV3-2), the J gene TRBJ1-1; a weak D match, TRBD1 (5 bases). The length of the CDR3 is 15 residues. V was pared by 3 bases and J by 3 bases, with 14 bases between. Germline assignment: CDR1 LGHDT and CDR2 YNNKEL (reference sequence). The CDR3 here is CASSHLGGKDTEAFF. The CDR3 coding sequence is TGTGCCAGCAGCCACTTGGGGGGGAAGGACACTGAAGCTTTCTTT.